The clone carrying this TCR beta chain was counted only a few times. This entry comes from a study of blood T cell repertoires in COVID-19. On the study more broadly: PBMCs, B-cell-depleted T cells, or T cells provided the cDNA or gDNA that made up the material.

Assay used: immunoSEQ multiplex PCR; TCRdb lists only in-frame clones, some missing. The data contain 110,000 to 150,000 clones, more than 75% of them singletons. Trimming removed 0 bases from V and 8 bases from J, with 16 bases in between. Germline V gives CDR1 MNHEY, CDR2 SVGAGI. The CDR3 consists of 16 residues. This sequence was found in a woman aged 45 to 65 with acute or convalescent COVID-19. This chain joins TRBV6-5 and TRBJ1-4; D is unresolved. The sequenced sample was peripheral blood. Written as DNA, the CDR3 is TGTGCCAGCAGTTACTCGGTTATAATGGGCGAGGAAAAACTGTTTTTT. This sequence encodes CASSYSVIMGEEKLFF.